The clone carrying this TCR beta chain appeared a single time. What it binds is not known. These data come from a study of shared clonotypes between healthy human individuals. Study in general: Samples came from two female and a few male donors aged 18 to 49.

Sorted-subset replicate PCRs used 200 ng DNA, 25,000 to 30,000 T cell genomes. Profiling relied on immunoSEQ multiplex PCR, and the TCRdb table lists in-frame clones only, not all of them. Here the sample spans about 2.1 million clones, roughly 95% being singletons. General study results and limits: At large depth, rarefaction still showed sorted-subset sequencing to be incomplete. It was observed that approximately 5% of naive CD4 clonotypes were shared across a handful of donors.

V was trimmed by 3 bases and J by 8 bases, leaving 20 bases between them. Looked up from germline, CDR1 is SGHTA and CDR2 is FQGNSA. The CDR3 is made up of 16 amino acids. Terminally differentiated effector memory CD45RA+ cells were excluded by CCR7 positive selection of CD45RO-negative cells. Specimen: naive CD8+ T cells from PBMCs. The TCR comes from a man aged 18 to 29 in good health. Some clones in this sample may be carry-over from other donors' samples. This chain joins TRBV7-2 and TRBJ2-1; a possible D gene is TRBD2 (5 bases). CDR3 sequence reads: CASSLVMGSFGDEQFF. The DNA of the CDR3 is TGTGCCAGCAGCTTGGTCATGGGGAGTTTCGGCGATGAGCAGTTCTTC.